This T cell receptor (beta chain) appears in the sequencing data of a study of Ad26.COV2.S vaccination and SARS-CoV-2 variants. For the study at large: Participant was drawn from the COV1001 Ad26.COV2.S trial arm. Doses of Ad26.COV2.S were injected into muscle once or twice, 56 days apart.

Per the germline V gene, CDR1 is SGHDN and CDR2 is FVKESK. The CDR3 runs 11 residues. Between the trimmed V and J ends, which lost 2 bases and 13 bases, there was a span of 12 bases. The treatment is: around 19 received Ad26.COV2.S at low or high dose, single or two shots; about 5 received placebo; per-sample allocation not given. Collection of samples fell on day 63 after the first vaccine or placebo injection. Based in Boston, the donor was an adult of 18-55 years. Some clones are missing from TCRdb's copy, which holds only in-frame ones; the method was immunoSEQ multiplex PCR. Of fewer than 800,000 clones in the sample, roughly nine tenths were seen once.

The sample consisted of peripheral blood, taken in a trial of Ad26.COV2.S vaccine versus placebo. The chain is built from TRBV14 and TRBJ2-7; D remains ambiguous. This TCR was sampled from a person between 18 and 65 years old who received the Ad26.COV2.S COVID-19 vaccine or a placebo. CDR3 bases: TGTGCCAGCAGCCAATTACAAATTCAATACTTC. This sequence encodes CASSQLQIQYF.